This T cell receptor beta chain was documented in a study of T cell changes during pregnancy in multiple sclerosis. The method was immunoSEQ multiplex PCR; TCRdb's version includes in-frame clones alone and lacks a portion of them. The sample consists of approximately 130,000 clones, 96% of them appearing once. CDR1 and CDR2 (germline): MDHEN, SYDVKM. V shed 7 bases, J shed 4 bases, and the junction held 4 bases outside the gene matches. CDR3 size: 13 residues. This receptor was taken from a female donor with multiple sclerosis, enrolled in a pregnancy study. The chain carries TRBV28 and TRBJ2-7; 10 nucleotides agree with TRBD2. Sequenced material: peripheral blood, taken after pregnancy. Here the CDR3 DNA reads TGTGCCAGCAAAGATAGCGGGAGGTACGAGCAGTACTTC. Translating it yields CASKDSGRYEQYF.